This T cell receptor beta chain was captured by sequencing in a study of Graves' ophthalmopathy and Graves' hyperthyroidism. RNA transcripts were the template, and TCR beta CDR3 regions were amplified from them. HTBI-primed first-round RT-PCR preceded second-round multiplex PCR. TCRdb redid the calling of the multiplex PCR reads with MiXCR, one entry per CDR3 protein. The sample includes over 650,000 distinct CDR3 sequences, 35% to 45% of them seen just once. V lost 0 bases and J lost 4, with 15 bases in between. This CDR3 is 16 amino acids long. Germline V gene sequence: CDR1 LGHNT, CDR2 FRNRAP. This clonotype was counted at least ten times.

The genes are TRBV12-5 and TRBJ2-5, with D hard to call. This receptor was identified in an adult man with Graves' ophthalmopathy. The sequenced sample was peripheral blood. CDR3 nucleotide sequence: TGTGCTAGTGGTTTGGTACTAACAGAGAAGGGAGAGACCCAGTACTTC. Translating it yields CASGLVLTEKGETQYF.